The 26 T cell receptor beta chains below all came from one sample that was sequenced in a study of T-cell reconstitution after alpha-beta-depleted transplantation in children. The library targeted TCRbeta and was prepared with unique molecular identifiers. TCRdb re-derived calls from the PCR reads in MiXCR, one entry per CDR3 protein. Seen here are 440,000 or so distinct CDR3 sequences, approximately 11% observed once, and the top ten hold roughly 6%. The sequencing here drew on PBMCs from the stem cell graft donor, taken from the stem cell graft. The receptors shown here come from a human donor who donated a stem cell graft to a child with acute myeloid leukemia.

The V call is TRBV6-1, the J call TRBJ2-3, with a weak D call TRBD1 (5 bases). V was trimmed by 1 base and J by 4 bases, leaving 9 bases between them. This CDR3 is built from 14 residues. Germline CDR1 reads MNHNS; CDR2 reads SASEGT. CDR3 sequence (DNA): TGTGCCAGCAGTGAAGTCGTAGGGGCAGATACGCAGTATTTT. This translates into CASSEVVGADTQYF.

DNA of the CDR3: TGTGCCAGCAGCACTCGGGGTACAATGAACACTGAAGCTTTCTTT. It encodes CASSTRGTMNTEAFF. The chain combines TRBV7-2 with TRBJ1-1, with D unclear. The germline V gene encodes CDR1 SGHTA and CDR2 FQGNSA. The CDR3 length is 15 residues. V lost 5 bases to trimming and J lost 0 bases, with 13 bases between them.

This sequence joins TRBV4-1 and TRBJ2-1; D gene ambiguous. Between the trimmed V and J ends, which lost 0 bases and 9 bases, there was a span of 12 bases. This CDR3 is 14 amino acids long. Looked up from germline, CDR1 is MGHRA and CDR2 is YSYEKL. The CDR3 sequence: CASSQDRLIGEQFF. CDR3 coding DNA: TGCGCCAGCAGCCAAGATCGGCTAATAGGTGAGCAGTTCTTC.

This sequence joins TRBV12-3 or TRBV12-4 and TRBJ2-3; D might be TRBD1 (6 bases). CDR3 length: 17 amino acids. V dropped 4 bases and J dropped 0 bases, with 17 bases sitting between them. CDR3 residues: CASSSLWGHRSTDTQYF. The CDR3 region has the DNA TGTGCCAGCAGTTCCCTTTGGGGACATCGGAGCACAGATACGCAGTATTTT.

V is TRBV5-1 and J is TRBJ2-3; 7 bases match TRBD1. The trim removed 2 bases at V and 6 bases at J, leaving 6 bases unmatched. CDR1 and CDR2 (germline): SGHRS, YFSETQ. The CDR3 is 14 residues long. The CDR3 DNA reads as TGCGCCAGCAGCTTAGACAGGGCCTCCGATACGCAGTATTTT. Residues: CASSLDRASDTQYF. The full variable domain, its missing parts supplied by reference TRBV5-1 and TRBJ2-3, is KAGVTQTPRYLIKTRGQQVTLSCSPISGHRSVSWYQQTPGQGLQFLFEYFSETQRNKGNFPGRFSGRQFSNSRSEMNVSTLELGDSALYLCASSLDRASDTQYFGPGTRLTVL.

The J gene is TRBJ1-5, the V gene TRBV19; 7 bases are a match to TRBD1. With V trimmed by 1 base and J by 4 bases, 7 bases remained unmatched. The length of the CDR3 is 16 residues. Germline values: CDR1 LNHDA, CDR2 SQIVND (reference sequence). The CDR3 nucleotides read TGTGCCAGTAGTATAGGTGGACAGGCCTCTAATCAGCCCCAGCATTTT. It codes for CASSIGGQASNQPQHF.

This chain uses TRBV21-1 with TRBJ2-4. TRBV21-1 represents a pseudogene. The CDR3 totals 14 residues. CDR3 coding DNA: TGTGCCAGCAACCCACTGGACGGCGAGAACATGCAGTACTTC. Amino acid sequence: CASNPLDGENMQYF.

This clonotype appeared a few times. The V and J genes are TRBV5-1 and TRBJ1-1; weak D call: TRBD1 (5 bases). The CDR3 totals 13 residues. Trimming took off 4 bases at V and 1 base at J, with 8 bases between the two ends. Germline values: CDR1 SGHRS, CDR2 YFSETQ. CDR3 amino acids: CASSTRENTEAFF. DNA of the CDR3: TGCGCCAGCAGCACCAGGGAGAACACTGAAGCTTTCTTT.

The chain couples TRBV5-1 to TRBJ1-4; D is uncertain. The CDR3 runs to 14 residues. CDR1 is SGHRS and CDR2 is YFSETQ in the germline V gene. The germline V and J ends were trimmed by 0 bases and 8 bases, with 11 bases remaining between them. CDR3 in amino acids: CASSLAGSGEKLFF. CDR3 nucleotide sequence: TGCGCCAGCAGCTTGGCTGGGTCTGGAGAAAAACTGTTTTTT. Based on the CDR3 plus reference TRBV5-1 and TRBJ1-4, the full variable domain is KAGVTQTPRYLIKTRGQQVTLSCSPISGHRSVSWYQQTPGQGLQFLFEYFSETQRNKGNFPGRFSGRQFSNSRSEMNVSTLELGDSALYLCASSLAGSGEKLFFGSGTQLSVL.

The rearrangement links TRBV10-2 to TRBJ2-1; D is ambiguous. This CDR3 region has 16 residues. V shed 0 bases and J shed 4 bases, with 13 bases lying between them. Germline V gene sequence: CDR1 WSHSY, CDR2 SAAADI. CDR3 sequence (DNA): TGCGCCAGCAGTGAGTCGGGCGGAAGAAGTTACAATGAGCAGTTCTTC. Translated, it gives CASSESGGRSYNEQFF.

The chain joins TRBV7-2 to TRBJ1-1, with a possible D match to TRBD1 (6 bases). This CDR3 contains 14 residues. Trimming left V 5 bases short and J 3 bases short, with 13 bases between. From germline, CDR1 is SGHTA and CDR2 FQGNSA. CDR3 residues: CASSNRDSYTEAFF. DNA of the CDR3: TGTGCCAGCAGCAACAGGGATTCGTACACTGAAGCTTTCTTT.

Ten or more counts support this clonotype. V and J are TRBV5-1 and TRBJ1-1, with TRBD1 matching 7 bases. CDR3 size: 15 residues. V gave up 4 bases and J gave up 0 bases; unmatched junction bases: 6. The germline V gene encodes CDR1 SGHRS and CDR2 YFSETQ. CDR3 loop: CASSVQGRVNTEAFF. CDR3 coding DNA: TGCGCCAGCAGCGTACAGGGGCGAGTGAACACTGAAGCTTTCTTT.

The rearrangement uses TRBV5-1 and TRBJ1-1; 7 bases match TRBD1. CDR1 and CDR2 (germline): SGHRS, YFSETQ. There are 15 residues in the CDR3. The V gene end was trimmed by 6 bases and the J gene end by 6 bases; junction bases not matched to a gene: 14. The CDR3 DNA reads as TGCGCCAGCACTGGAACCGAGGGGACAGCGGCTGAAGCTTTCTTT. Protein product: CASTGTEGTAAEAFF.

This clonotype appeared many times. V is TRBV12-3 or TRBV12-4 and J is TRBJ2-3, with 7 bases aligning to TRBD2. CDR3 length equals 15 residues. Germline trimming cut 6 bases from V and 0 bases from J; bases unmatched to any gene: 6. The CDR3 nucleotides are TGTGCCAGCAGCTTCCAGGGAGGGAGCACAGATACGCAGTATTTT. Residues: CASSFQGGSTDTQYF.

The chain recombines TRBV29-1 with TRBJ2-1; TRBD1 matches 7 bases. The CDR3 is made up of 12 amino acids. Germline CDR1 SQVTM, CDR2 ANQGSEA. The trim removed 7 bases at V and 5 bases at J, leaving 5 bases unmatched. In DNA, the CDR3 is TGCAGCGGAATGACAGGGAACAATGAGCAGTTCTTC. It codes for CSGMTGNNEQFF.

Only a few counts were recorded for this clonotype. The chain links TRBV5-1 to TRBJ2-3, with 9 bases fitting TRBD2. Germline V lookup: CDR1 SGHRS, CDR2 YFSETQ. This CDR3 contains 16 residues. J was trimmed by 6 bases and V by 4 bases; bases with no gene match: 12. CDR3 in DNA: TGCGCCAGCAGCCTGGCCGGGCTAGCGGGACCCGATACGCAGTATTTT. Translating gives CASSLAGLAGPDTQYF. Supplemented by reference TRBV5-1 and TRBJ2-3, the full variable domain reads KAGVTQTPRYLIKTRGQQVTLSCSPISGHRSVSWYQQTPGQGLQFLFEYFSETQRNKGNFPGRFSGRQFSNSRSEMNVSTLELGDSALYLCASSLAGLAGPDTQYFGPGTRLTVL.

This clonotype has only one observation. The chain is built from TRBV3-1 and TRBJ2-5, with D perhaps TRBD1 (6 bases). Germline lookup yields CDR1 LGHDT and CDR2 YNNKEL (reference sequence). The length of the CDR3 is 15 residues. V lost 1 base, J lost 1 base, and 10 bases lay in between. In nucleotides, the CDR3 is TGTGCCAGCAGCCAAGTGGGGGCGATCCAAGAGACCCAGTACTTC. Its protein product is CASSQVGAIQETQYF.

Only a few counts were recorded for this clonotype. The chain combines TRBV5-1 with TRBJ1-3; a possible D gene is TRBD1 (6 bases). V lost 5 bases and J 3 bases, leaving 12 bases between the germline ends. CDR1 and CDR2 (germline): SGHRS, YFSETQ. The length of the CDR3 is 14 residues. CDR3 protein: CASSGSGDGNTIYF. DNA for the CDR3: TGCGCCAGCAGTGGTTCAGGGGATGGAAACACCATATATTTT.

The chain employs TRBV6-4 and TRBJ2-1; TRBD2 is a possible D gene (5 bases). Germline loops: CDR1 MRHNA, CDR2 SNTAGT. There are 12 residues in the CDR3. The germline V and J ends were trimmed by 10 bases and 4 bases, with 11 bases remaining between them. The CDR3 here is CATSRDYNEQFF. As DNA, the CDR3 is TGTGCCACCTCGAGGGATTACAATGAGCAGTTCTTC.

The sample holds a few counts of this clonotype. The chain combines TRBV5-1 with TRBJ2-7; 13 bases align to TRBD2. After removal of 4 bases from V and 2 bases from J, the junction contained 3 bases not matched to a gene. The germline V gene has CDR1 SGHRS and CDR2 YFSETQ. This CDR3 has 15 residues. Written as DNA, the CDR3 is TGCGCCAGCAGCCCGGGACTAGCGGGACCCTACGAGCAGTACTTC. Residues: CASSPGLAGPYEQYF.

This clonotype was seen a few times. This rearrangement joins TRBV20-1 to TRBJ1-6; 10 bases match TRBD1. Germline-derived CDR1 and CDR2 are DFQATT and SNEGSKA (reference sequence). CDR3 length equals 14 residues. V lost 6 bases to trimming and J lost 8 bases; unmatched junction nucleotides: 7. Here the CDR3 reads CSARDRGADSPLHF. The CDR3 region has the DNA TGCAGTGCCCGGGACAGGGGCGCGGATTCACCCCTCCACTTT.

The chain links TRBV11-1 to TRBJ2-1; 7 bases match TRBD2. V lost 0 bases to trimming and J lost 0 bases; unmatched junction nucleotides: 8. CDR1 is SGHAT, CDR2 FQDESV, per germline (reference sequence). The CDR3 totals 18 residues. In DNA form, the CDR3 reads TGTGCCAGCAGCTTAGCCCCTCTAAGCGGGGTCTCCTACAATGAGCAGTTCTTC. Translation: CASSLAPLSGVSYNEQFF.

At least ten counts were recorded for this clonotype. The CDR3 region has the DNA TGTGCCAGCAGCTGGACAGGGGATCAGCCCCAGCATTTT. Its protein product is CASSWTGDQPQHF. The rearrangement links TRBV6-2 or TRBV6-3 to TRBJ1-5, with TRBD1 matching over 9 bases. CDR1 is MNHEY, CDR2 SVGEGT, per germline. There are 13 residues in the CDR3. J gave up 5 bases and V 6 bases, and 2 bases lay outside the gene matches.

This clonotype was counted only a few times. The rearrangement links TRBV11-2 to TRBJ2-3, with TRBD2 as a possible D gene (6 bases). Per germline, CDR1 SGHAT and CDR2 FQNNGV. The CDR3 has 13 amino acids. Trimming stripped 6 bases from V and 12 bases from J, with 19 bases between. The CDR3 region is CASSSYLGDSQYF. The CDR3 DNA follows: TGTGCCAGCAGTTCCTACTTAGGGGACTCCCAGTATTTT.

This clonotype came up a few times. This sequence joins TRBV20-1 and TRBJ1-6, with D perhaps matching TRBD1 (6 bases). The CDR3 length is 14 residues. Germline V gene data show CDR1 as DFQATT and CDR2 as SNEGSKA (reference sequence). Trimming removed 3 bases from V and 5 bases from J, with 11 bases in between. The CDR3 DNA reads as TGCAGTGCTAGCAGCGGGACAAATAATTCACCCCTCCACTTT. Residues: CSASSGTNNSPLHF.

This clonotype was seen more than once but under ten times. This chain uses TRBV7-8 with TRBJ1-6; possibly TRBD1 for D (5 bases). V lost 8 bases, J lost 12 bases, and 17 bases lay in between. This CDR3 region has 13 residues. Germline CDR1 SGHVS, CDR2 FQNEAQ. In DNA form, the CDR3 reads TGTGCCAGCGCCGTTAGCAGGGAGGGACCCCTCCACTTT. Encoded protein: CASAVSREGPLHF.